The 11 T cell receptor beta chains presented below share a single source sample, sequenced in a study of CD8 T cells in ankylosing spondylitis listed by TCRdb under 2017. Libraries were made using 5' RACE. These reads were obtained on an Illumina HiSeq 2500. The public reads were reprocessed in TCRdb via fastp at Q25 and MiXCR, keeping in-frame beta chains. Entries are consolidated by CDR3 protein sequence, retaining the most common genes and DNA. Counted in this sample were fewer than 200,000 distinct CDR3 sequences; 15% to 20% of them appeared once. The ten largest clones capture roughly 4.5% of the sample. Material: blood, either unsorted or a sorted T cell fraction (not recorded which). The origin of the receptors is a male donor aged 10 to 35 with ankylosing spondylitis or in good health (not recorded which). Donor details come from another sample of the same person, matched by shared clones.

V and J are TRBV29-1 and TRBJ2-1; TRBD1 matches at 8 bases. The CDR3 is 14 residues long. Germline loops: CDR1 SQVTM, CDR2 ANQGSEA. Losses at the gene ends were 6 bases for V and 4 bases for J; bases not matched to a gene: 8. DNA of the CDR3: TGCAGCGTGCAGGGGGCCTCGGGGTACAATGAGCAGTTCTTC. Translation: CSVQGASGYNEQFF.

This clonotype was recorded many times. The V call is TRBV6-2 or TRBV6-3, the J call TRBJ2-5; D might be TRBD2 (6 bases). The CDR3 has 14 amino acids. Germline CDR1 is MNHEY and CDR2 is SVGEGT. Trimming took 7 bases from V and 7 from J, leaving 19 bases between them. CDR3 bases: TGTGCCAGCACCACGGGACTGAATGATGGGACCCAGTACTTC. The encoded protein is CASTTGLNDGTQYF.

The chain links TRBV4-1 to TRBJ2-5; 7 bases agree with TRBD1. Germline V gives CDR1 MGHRA, CDR2 YSYEKL. V trimming: 1 base; J trimming: 1 base; junction bases outside the gene matches: 6. The CDR3 runs 16 residues. The CDR3 loop is CASSQAPGGIQETQYF. The CDR3 region has the DNA TGCGCCAGCAGCCAAGCTCCAGGGGGAATCCAAGAGACCCAGTACTTC.

The rearrangement links TRBV27 to TRBJ2-1; perhaps TRBD2 as D (5 bases). The CDR3 extends over 13 amino acids. Trimming removed 5 bases at V and 9 bases at J, with 14 bases between. In germline, CDR1 is MNHEY, CDR2 SMNVEV (reference sequence). CDR3 amino acids: CASSHPSGGEQFF. Here the CDR3 DNA reads TGTGCCAGCAGTCATCCTTCCGGAGGTGAGCAGTTCTTC.

The CDR3 DNA sequence: TGTGCCATCAGTGATTTCATAGCGGGAGTGGGGAACAATGAGCAGTTCTTC. Translating it yields CAISDFIAGVGNNEQFF. V usage is TRBV10-3 and J usage is TRBJ2-1; the match to TRBD2 covers 9 bases. Germline CDR1 is ENHRY and CDR2 is SYGVKD. With V trimmed by 3 bases and J by 5 bases, 11 bases remained unmatched. The CDR3 length is 17 residues.

This clonotype was observed many times. The chain is built from TRBV12-3 or TRBV12-4 and TRBJ2-1, with 7 bases fitting TRBD1. V shed 5 bases, J shed 2 bases, and the junction held 3 bases outside the gene matches. The CDR3 covers 14 residues. The CDR3 bases are TGTGCCAGCAGTGGACAGGAGGCCTACAATGAGCAGTTCTTC. Translated, it gives CASSGQEAYNEQFF.

This clonotype was detected many times. V is TRBV27 and J is TRBJ2-7; 8 bases align to TRBD1. This CDR3 is 12 amino acids long. J lost 6 bases, V lost 6 bases, and 4 bases had no gene match. Germline CDR1 and CDR2: MNHEY and SMNVEV (reference sequence). The CDR3 coding sequence is TGTGCCAGCAGGACAGGGGTTCGCGAGCAGTACTTC. It translates to CASRTGVREQYF.

This clonotype was seen at least ten times. The gene calls are TRBV5-1 and TRBJ1-1; TRBD1 matches at 7 bases. CDR3 length equals 15 residues. In germline, CDR1 is SGHRS, CDR2 YFSETQ. With V trimmed by 2 bases and J by 0 bases, 4 bases remained unmatched. The CDR3 loop is CASSFPGQLNTEAFF. The CDR3 bases are TGCGCCAGCAGCTTTCCGGGACAGCTGAACACTGAAGCTTTCTTT.

This clonotype was seen many times. The chain links TRBV29-1 to TRBJ2-3; possible D gene TRBD2, 6 bases. The V and J ends lost 3 bases and 0 bases respectively, with 10 bases between them. This CDR3 is built from 14 residues. Germline CDR1 reads SQVTM; CDR2 reads ANQGSEA. CDR3 bases: TGCAGCGTTGAGGTAGCGGCGAGCACAGATACGCAGTATTTT. Encoded protein: CSVEVAASTDTQYF.

This clonotype was counted a few times. The chain joins TRBV10-3 to TRBJ2-1; the D gene is possibly TRBD1 (5 bases). The germline V gene encodes CDR1 ENHRY and CDR2 SYGVKD. This CDR3 is built from 14 residues. Trimming took 3 bases from V and 4 from J, leaving 10 bases between them. In nucleotides, the CDR3 is TGTGCCATCAGTGAACAGGACCGTTACAATGAGCAGTTCTTC. Translated: CAISEQDRYNEQFF.

Only a few counts were recorded for this clonotype. This chain joins TRBV29-1 and TRBJ2-1; TRBD2 aligns across 7 bases. Unmatched junction bases numbered 10, after V lost 3 bases and J lost 8 bases. The CDR3 has 14 amino acids. Germline values: CDR1 SQVTM, CDR2 ANQGSEA. The CDR3 is CSVDLGGGIYEQFF. The DNA of the CDR3 is TGCAGCGTTGATCTGGGGGGAGGGATCTATGAGCAGTTCTTC.